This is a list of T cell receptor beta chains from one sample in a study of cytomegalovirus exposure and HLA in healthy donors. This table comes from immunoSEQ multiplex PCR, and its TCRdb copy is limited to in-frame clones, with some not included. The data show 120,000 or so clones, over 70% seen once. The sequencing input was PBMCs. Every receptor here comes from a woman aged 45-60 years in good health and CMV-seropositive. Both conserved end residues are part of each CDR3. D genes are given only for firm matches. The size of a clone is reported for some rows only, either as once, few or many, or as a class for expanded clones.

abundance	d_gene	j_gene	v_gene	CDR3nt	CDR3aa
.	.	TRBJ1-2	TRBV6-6	TGTGCCAGCATTTTGAATGATGGGAGCTATGGCTACACCTTC	CASILNDGSYGYTF
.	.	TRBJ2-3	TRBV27	TGTGCCAGCAGAGAAAGAACAGGTCTGAGCACAGATACGCAGTATTTT	CASRERTGLSTDTQYF
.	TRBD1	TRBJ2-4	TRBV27	TGTGCCAGCAGTCCCAGACAGGGCTTTTCCTCGAACATTCAGTACTTC	CASSPRQGFSSNIQYF
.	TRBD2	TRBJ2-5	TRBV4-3	TGCGCCAGCAGCCAAGGGACTAGCGTAGGGGAGACCCAGTACTTC	CASSQGTSVGETQYF
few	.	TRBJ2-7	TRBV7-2	TGTGCCAGCAGCTTAGTATACGAGCAGTACTTC	CASSLVYEQYF
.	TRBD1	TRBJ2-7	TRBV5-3	TGTGCCAGAAGCACGGGACAGGGGGACGAGCAGTACTTC	CARSTGQGDEQYF
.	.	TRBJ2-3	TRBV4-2	TGTGCCAGCAGCCAACAGGGTAGCGGTAGCACAGATACGCAGTATTTT	CASSQQGSGSTDTQYF
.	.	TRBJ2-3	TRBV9	TGTGCCAGCAGCGTAGCTTCGACTAGGGCGCAGTATTTT	CASSVASTRAQYF
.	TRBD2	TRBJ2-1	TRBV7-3	TGTGCCAGCAGCTCCTTTTCCCCAGCCCCTAGCGGGAGAATGTATTATGAGCAGTTCTTC	CASSSFSPAPSGRMYYEQFF
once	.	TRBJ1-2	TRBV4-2	TGTGCCAGCAGCCAAGAAGGGGCGGCCGTCTTTGGCTACACCTTC	CASSQEGAAVFGYTF
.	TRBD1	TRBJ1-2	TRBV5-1	TGCGCCAGCAGCTTGGCCGGGACAGTATCGTACTATGGCTACACCTTC	CASSLAGTVSYYGYTF
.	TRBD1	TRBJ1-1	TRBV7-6	TGTGCCAGCAGCTTCGGACAGGGTGGTCGTACTGAAGCTTTCTTT	CASSFGQGGRTEAFF
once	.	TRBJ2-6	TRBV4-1	TGCGCCAGCAGCCAGCAGGTATCTGGGGCCAACGTCCTGACTTTC	CASSQQVSGANVLTF
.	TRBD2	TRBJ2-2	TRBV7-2	TGTGCCAGCAGCCCCCGACTAGCGACCGACGGGGAGCTGTTTTTT	CASSPRLATDGELFF
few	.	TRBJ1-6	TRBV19	TGTGCCAGTAGTATAGTTGGAGATAATTCACCCCTCCACTTT	CASSIVGDNSPLHF
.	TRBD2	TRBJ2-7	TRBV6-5	TGTGCCAGCGGCAGCGGGGCCTACGAGCAGTACTTC	CASGSGAYEQYF
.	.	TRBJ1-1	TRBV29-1	TGCAGCGTACTAGAGGACGCCGCTGGCACTGAAGCTTTCTTT	CSVLEDAAGTEAFF
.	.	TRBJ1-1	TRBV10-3	TGTGCCATCAGTGGGAGCGGGAGGGGGACTGAAGCTTTCTTT	CAISGSGRGTEAFF
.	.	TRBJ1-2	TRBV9	TGTGCCAGCAGCGTAGCCGGAGGGGCATACGGCTACACCTTC	CASSVAGGAYGYTF
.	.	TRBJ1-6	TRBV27	TGTGCCGAAAAAGGTCAAAGGTTGGGGCTTCGGAATTCACCCCTCCACTTT	CAEKGQRLGLRNSPLHF
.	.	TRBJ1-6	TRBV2	TGTGCCAGCAGTGGGAGGGGAAATTCACCCCTCCACTTT	CASSGRGNSPLHF
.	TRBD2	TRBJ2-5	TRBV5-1	TGCGCCAGCAGCCTACCACTAGCGGTCCAAGAGACCCAGTACTTC	CASSLPLAVQETQYF
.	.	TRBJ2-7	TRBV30	TGTGCTTGGCGGAGGGGGGGGCCCTACGAGCAGTACTTC	CAWRRGGPYEQYF
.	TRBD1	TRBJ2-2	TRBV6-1	TGTGCCAGCAGGGCCGGGACAGCGAACACCGGGGAGCTGTTTTTT	CASRAGTANTGELFF
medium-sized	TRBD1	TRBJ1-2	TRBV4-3	TGCGCCAGCAGCCTCGGCATCGGGACAGGACCCTGGGTCTATGGCTACACCTTC	CASSLGIGTGPWVYGYTF
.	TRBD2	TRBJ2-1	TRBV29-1	TGCAGCGTCGCTCATGGGACTAGGGACAATGAGCAGTTCTTC	CSVAHGTRDNEQFF